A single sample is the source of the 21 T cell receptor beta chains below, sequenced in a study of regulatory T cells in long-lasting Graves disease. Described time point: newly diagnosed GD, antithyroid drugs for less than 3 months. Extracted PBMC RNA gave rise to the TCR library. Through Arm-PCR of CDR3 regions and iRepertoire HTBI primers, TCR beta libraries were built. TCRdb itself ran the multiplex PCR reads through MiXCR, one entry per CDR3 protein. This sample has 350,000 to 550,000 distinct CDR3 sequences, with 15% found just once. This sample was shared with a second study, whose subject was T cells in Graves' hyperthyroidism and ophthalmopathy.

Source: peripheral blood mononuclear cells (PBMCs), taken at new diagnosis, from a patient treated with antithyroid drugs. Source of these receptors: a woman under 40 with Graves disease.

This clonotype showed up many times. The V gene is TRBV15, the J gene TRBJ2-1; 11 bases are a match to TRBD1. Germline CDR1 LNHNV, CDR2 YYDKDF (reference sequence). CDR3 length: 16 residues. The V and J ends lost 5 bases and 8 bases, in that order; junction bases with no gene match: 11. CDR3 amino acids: CATSWLRDRGIDEQFF. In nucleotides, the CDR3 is TGTGCCACCAGCTGGCTCCGGGACAGGGGGATAGATGAGCAGTTCTTC. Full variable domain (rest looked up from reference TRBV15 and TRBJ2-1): DAMVIQNPRYQVTQFGKPVTLSCSQTLNHNVMYWYQQKSSQAPKLLFHYYDKDFNNEADTPDNFQSRRPNTSFCFLDIRSPGLGDTAMYLCATSWLRDRGIDEQFFGPGTRLTVL.

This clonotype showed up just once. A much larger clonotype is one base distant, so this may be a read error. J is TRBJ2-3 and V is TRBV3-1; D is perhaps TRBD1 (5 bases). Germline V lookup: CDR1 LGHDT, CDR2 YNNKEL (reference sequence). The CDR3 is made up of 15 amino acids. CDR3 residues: CAGSQGESRTDTQYF. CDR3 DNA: TGTGCCGGCAGCCAGGGTGAAAGTCGCACAGATACGCAGTATTTT.

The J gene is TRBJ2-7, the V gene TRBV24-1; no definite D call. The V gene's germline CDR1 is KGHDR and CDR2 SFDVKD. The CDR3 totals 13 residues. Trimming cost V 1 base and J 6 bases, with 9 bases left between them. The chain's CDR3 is CATSDFGVPEQYF. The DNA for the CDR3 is TGTGCCACCAGTGATTTCGGCGTCCCCGAGCAGTACTTC.

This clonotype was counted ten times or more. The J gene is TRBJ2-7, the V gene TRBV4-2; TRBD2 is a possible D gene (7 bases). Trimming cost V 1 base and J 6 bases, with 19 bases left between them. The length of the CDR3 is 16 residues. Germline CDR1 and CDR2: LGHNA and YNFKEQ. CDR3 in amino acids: CASSQGTSGGGGEQYF. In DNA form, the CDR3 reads TGTGCCAGCAGCCAAGGAACCAGCGGAGGGGGGGGCGAGCAGTACTTC.

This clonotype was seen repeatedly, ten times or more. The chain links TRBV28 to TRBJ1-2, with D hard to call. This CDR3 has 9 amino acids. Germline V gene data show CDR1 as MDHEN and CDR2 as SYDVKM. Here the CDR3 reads CVFKDGYTF. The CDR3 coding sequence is TGTGTTTTTAAGGATGGCTACACCTTC.

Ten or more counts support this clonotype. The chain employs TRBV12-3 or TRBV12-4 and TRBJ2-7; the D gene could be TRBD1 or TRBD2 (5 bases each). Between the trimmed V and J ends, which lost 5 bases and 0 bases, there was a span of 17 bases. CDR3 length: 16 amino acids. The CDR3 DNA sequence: TGTGCCAGCAGTATTCGGGGCAGAACGAGCTCCTACGAGCAGTACTTC. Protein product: CASSIRGRTSSYEQYF.

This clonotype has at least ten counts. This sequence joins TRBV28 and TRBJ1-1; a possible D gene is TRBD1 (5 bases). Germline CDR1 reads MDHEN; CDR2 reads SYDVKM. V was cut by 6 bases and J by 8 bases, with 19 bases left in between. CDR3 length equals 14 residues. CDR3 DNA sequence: TGTGCCAGCAGCTATGACAGCGAAGCCTCCGAAGCTTTCTTT. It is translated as CASSYDSEASEAFF.

This CDR3 reads CATSQQGQGGYGYTF. The CDR3 DNA reads as TGTGCCACCAGTCAACAAGGACAGGGCGGCTATGGCTACACCTTC. The chain is built from TRBV24-1 and TRBJ1-2, with 8 bases matching TRBD1. The CDR3 loop spans 15 amino acids. The V gene end was trimmed by 6 bases and the J gene end by 4 bases; junction bases not matched to a gene: 9. Germline assignment: CDR1 KGHDR and CDR2 SFDVKD.

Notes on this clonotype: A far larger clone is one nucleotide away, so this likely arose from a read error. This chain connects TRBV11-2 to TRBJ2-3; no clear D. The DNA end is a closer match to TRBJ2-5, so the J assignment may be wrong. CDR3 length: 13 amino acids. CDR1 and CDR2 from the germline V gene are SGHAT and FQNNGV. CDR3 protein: CASSNAAAEAQYF. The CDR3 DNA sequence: TGTGCCAGCAGCAATGCGGCCGCAGAGGCCCAGTACTTC.

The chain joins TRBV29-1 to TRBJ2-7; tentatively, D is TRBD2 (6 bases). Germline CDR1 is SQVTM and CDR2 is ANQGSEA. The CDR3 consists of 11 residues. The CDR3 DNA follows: TGCGGGGCGGGAAGGGACTACGAGCAGTACTTC. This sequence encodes CGAGRDYEQYF.

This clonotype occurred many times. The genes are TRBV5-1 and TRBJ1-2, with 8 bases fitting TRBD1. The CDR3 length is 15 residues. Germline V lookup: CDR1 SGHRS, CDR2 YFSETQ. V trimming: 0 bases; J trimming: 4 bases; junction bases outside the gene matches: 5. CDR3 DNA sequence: TGCGCCAGCAGCTTGGATCAGGGGGCGATCTATGGCTACACCTTC. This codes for CASSLDQGAIYGYTF.

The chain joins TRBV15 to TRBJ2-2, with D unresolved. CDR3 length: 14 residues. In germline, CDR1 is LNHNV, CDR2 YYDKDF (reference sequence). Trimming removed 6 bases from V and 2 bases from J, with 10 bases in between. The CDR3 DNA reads TGTGCCACCAGGGGCGCAGTTAACACCGGGGAGCTGTTTTTT. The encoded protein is CATRGAVNTGELFF.

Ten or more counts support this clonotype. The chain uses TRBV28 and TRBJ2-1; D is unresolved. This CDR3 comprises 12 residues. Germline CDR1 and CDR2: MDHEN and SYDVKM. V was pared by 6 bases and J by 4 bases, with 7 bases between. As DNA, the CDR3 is TGTGCCAGCAGCCTCAGTTACAATGAGCAGTTCTTC. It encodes CASSLSYNEQFF.

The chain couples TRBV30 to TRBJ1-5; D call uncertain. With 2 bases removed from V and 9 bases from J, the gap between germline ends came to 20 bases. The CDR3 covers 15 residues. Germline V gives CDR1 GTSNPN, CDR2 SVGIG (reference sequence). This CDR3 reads CAWSIPGSPLRPQHF. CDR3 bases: TGTGCCTGGAGTATACCGGGATCCCCTTTGAGGCCCCAGCATTTT. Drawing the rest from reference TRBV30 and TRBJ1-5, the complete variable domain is SQTIHQWPATLVQPVGSPLSLECTVEGTSNPNLYWYRQAAGRGLQLLFYSVGIGQISSEVPQNLSASRPQDRQFILSSKKLLLSDSGFYLCAWSIPGSPLRPQHFGDGTRLSIL.

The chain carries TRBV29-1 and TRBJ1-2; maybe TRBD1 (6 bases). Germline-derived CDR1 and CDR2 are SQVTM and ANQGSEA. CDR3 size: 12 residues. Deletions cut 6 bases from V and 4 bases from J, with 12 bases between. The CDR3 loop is CSVGDNPYGYTF. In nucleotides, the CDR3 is TGCAGCGTAGGGGACAACCCCTATGGCTACACCTTC.

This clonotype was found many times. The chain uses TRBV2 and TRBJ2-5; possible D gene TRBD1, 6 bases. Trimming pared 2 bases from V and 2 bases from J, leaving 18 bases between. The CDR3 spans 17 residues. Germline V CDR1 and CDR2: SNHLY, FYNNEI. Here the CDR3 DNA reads TGTGCCAGCAGTGAATTTGGAGCAGGGGAACCACAAGAGACCCAGTACTTC. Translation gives CASSEFGAGEPQETQYF.

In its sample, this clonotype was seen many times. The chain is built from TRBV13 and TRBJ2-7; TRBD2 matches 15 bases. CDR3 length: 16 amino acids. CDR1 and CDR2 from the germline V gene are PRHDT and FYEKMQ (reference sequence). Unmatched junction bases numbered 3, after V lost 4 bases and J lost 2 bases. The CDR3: CASSSRTSGRAYEQYF. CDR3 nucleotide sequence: TGTGCCAGCAGCTCCAGGACTAGCGGGAGGGCCTACGAGCAGTACTTC.

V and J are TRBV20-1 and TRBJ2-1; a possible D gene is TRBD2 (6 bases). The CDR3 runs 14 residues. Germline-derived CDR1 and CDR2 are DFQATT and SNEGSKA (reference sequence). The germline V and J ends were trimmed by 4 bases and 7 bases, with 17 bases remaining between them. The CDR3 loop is CSATSSEGFNEQFF. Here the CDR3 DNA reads TGCAGTGCTACGTCTAGCGAAGGGTTTAATGAGCAGTTCTTC.

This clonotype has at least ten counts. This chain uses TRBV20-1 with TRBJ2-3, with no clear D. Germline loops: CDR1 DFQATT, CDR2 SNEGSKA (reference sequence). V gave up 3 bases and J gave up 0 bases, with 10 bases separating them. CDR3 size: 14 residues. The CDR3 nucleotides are TGCAGTGCTAGTCGACATCTTAGCACAGATACGCAGTATTTT. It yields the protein CSASRHLSTDTQYF.

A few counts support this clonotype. CDR3 sequence reads: CSVEEGTSDLMGGELFF. CDR3 DNA: TGCAGCGTTGAAGAAGGGACTAGCGATCTCATGGGCGGGGAGCTGTTTTTT. This chain joins TRBV29-1 and TRBJ2-2; 10 bases agree with TRBD2. V trimming: 0 bases; J trimming: 7 bases; junction bases outside the gene matches: 11. Germline assignment: CDR1 SQVTM and CDR2 ANQGSEA. The CDR3 has 17 amino acids.

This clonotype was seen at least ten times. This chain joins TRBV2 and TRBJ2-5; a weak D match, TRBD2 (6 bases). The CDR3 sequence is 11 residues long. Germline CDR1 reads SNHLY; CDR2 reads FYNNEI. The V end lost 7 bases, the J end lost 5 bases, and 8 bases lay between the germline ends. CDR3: CASNRGETQYF. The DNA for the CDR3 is TGTGCCAGCAACCGGGGGGAGACCCAGTACTTC.